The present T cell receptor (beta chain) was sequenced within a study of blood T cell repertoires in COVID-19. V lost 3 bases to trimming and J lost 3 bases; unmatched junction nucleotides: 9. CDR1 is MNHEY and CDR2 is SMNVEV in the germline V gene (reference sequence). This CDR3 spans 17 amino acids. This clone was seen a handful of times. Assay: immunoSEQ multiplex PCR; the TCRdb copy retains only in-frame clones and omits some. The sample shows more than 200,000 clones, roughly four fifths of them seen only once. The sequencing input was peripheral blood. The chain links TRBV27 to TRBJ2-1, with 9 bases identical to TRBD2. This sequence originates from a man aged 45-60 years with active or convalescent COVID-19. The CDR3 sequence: CASSFKLAGSLYNEQFF. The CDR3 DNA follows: TGTGCCAGCAGTTTTAAGCTAGCGGGAAGTCTCTACAATGAGCAGTTCTTC.